This passage covers 13 T cell receptor beta chains from one sample sequenced in a study of cytomegalovirus exposure and HLA in healthy donors. 13 Jbeta primers and 60 Vbeta primers were used for the PCR. Sequenced by immunoSEQ multiplex PCR; TCRdb stores in-frame clones only, minus some. This sample has 150,000 to 200,000 clones, with about 80% found just once. Sequenced: PBMCs. The source of these receptors is a man younger than 30 in good health and CMV-seropositive.

The J gene is TRBJ2-7, the V gene TRBV27; 7 positions agree with TRBD1. The germline V gene has CDR1 MNHEY and CDR2 SMNVEV (reference sequence). The V segment lost 5 bases and the J segment 5 bases; nucleotides outside the gene matches: 6. The CDR3 is 13 residues long. The CDR3 loop is CASSRGLLDEQYF. The DNA for the CDR3 is TGTGCCAGCAGTAGGGGGCTTCTGGACGAGCAGTACTTC.

The rearrangement joins TRBV27 to TRBJ2-7, with D perhaps TRBD2 (7 bases). The CDR3 sequence is 17 residues long. Trimming stripped 6 bases from V and 7 bases from J, with 28 bases between. Per germline, CDR1 MNHEY and CDR2 SMNVEV (reference sequence). The CDR3 is CASSPPLTSGGAGEQYF. DNA for the CDR3: TGTGCCAGCAGCCCACCCCTGACTAGTGGGGGGGCAGGGGAGCAGTACTTC.

The chain recombines TRBV19 with TRBJ2-7, with TRBD1 matching over 8 bases. Germline V gene lookup returns CDR1 LNHDA and CDR2 SQIVND (reference sequence). The CDR3 has 16 residues. Trimming cost V 4 bases and J 5 bases; bases outside gene matches: 13. The CDR3 region is CASSTYPGQGRNEQYF. The DNA for the CDR3 is TGTGCCAGTAGTACCTACCCTGGACAGGGAAGGAACGAGCAGTACTTC.

The gene calls are TRBV4-1 and TRBJ1-4, with D perhaps matching TRBD1 (5 bases). CDR3 size: 14 residues. Germline-derived CDR1 and CDR2 are MGHRA and YSYEKL. V dropped 1 base and J dropped 8 bases, with 11 bases sitting between them. CDR3 sequence: CASSQGGGGEKLFF. In DNA form, the CDR3 reads TGCGCCAGCAGCCAAGGCGGGGGAGGAGAAAAACTGTTTTTT.

This clone was counted once. CDR3 in amino acids: CSVDDQGINEQFF. DNA for the CDR3: TGCAGCGTCGACGACCAGGGAATAAATGAGCAGTTCTTC. V gene TRBV29-1 combines with J gene TRBJ2-1; possible D gene TRBD1, 5 bases. CDR3 length equals 13 residues. Germline V gene lookup returns CDR1 SQVTM and CDR2 ANQGSEA. V gave up 6 bases and J gave up 7 bases, with 16 bases separating them.

The chain has TRBV5-1 and TRBJ2-3; 7 bases are shared with TRBD1. The CDR3 is made up of 14 amino acids. V lost 1 base to trimming and J lost 3 bases; unmatched junction nucleotides: 2. Germline V gives CDR1 SGHRS, CDR2 YFSETQ. The DNA of the CDR3 is TGCGCCAGCAGCTTGAAGGGGGCAACAGATACGCAGTATTTT. Translation gives CASSLKGATDTQYF.

Points on this clone: The same CDR3 also results from other DNA sequences found in this sample. V is TRBV2 and J is TRBJ2-7; TRBD1 matches at 12 bases. The CDR3 has 14 residues. J gave up 4 bases and V 6 bases, and 4 bases lay outside the gene matches. Germline V gene lookup returns CDR1 SNHLY and CDR2 FYNNEI. The CDR3 is CASSPGQGAYEQYF. The CDR3 nucleotides read TGTGCCAGCAGCCCGGGACAGGGGGCTTACGAGCAGTACTTC. The full variable domain, with the rest looked up from reference TRBV2 and TRBJ2-7, is EPEVTQTPSHQVTQMGQEVILRCVPISNHLYFYWYRQILGQKVEFLVSFYNNEISEKSEIFDDQFSVERPDGSNFTLKIRSTKLEDSAMYFCASSPGQGAYEQYFGPGTRLTVT.

V and J are TRBV4-1 and TRBJ2-7; TRBD1 matches at 7 bases. In germline, CDR1 is MGHRA, CDR2 YSYEKL. Trimming took 4 bases from V and 0 from J; bases not matched to a gene: 6. The CDR3 length is 15 residues. CDR3 bases: TGCGCCAGCAGCCCAGCAGACAGGGTCTCCTACGAGCAGTACTTC. It is translated as CASSPADRVSYEQYF.

This chain connects TRBV28 to TRBJ2-7, with 10 bases lining up with TRBD2. V shed 5 bases, J shed 2 bases, and the junction held 3 bases outside the gene matches. This CDR3 comprises 14 residues. Germline lookup yields CDR1 MDHEN and CDR2 SYDVKM. CDR3 loop: CASSGLAVPYEQYF. The CDR3 DNA is TGTGCCAGCAGTGGACTAGCGGTCCCCTACGAGCAGTACTTC.

This clone was counted only a few times. The CDR3 sequence: CASSLAAGGAFGYTF. CDR3 nucleotide sequence: TGTGCCAGCAGCTTGGCCGCAGGGGGCGCGTTCGGCTACACCTTC. The chain uses TRBV5-4 and TRBJ1-2; TRBD1 agrees at 8 bases. V trimming: 0 bases; J trimming: 8 bases; junction bases outside the gene matches: 9. CDR1 is SGHNT, CDR2 YYREEE, per germline (reference sequence). The CDR3 spans 15 residues.

The J gene is TRBJ1-1, the V gene TRBV5-6, with 10 positions matching TRBD1. The CDR3 is made up of 13 amino acids. Per the germline V gene, CDR1 is SGHDT and CDR2 is YYEEEE. V lost 5 bases to trimming and J lost 3 bases; unmatched junction nucleotides: 1. CDR3 nucleotides: TGTGCCAGCAGTGGGACAGGGGACACTGAAGCTTTCTTT. It is translated as CASSGTGDTEAFF.

The genes are TRBV21-1 and TRBJ2-7; no DNA check was done on the table's D call, TRBD2. TRBV21-1 is a pseudogene. This CDR3 is 13 amino acids long. CDR3 sequence: CARTRRDPYEQYF. CDR3 DNA sequence: TGTGCCAGGACCCGGAGGGACCCCTACGAGCAGTACTTC.

The chain recombines TRBV27 with TRBJ2-2; 8 bases map to TRBD1. V lost 3 bases, J lost 6 bases, and 9 bases stayed unmatched. CDR1 and CDR2 from the germline V gene are MNHEY and SMNVEV (reference sequence). The CDR3 consists of 16 residues. CDR3 sequence reads: CASSFSGQGQAGELFF. The CDR3 region has the DNA TGTGCCAGCAGTTTCAGTGGACAGGGTCAGGCCGGGGAGCTGTTTTTT.